This TCR beta chain was captured in a study of blood T cell repertoires in COVID-19. As for the study in general: Whether acute or convalescent, the COVID-19 samples came from the United States, Italy and Spain. Sample material is recorded as cDNA or gDNA derived from T cells, B-cell-depleted T cells, or PBMCs.

CDR3 length: 17 amino acids. V lost 6 bases, J lost 7 bases, and 16 bases stayed unmatched. Germline CDR1 is SGHVS and CDR2 is FQNEAQ. This clone was counted between two and nine times. Under the authors' procedure: For nucleated cells, counts were estimated from reference gene primer amplification. Sequencing used immunoSEQ multiplex PCR; TCRdb keeps in-frame clones, though not all of them. The V and J calls and the clone size are those of that table, but D and trimming were determined from the DNA. The sample records some 89,000 clones, 65% to 85% being singletons. The chain is built from TRBV7-8 and TRBJ1-4; 8 bases map to TRBD1. The sequence came from a man aged 55-75 years with acute or convalescent COVID-19. Sequencing input: peripheral blood. The CDR3 here is CASSPDPRQGRVEKLFF. CDR3 nucleotides: TGTGCCAGCAGTCCAGATCCACGACAGGGGCGAGTTGAAAAACTGTTTTTT.